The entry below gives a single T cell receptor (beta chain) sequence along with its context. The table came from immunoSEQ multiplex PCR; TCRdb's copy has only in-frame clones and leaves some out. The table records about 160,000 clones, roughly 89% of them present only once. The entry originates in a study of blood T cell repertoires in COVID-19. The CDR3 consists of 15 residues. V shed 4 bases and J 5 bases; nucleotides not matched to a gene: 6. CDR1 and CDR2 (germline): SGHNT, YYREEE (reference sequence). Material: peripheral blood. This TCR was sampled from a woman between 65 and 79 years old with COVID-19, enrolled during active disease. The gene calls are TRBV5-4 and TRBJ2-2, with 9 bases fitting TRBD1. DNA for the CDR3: TGTGCCAGCAGCCCCACAGGGGGCAGGACCGGGGAGCTGTTTTTT. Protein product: CASSPTGGRTGELFF.